Listed here are 17 T cell receptor beta chains from one sample, sequenced in a study of immune evolution from preneoplasia to lung adenocarcinoma. Measured with immunoSEQ multiplex PCR; TCRdb has only the in-frame clones, and not every one. The data hold more than 9,000 clones, with 82% observed a single time. The sequencing input was FFPE minimally invasive lung adenocarcinoma tissue. These receptors were taken from a person aged 70 to 79 with lung adenocarcinoma.

This clone was recorded once. The chain is built from TRBV6-1 and TRBJ2-5; a possible D gene is TRBD1 (6 bases). Trimming cost V 4 bases and J 0 bases, with 6 bases left between them. Germline V CDR1 and CDR2: MNHNS, SASEGT. This CDR3 is 13 amino acids long. CDR3 nucleotides: TGTGCCAGCAGTGGGACAGACCAAGAGACCCAGTACTTC. Translation: CASSGTDQETQYF.

This chain joins TRBV5-1 and TRBJ2-1, with D perhaps TRBD2 (5 bases). This CDR3 region has 16 residues. The V gene lost 3 bases and the J gene lost 5 bases, with 18 bases spanning the gap. Germline lookup yields CDR1 SGHRS and CDR2 YFSETQ. CDR3 sequence reads: CASSSGTLAGHNEQFF. Written as DNA, the CDR3 is TGCGCCAGCAGCTCGGGAACCTTAGCAGGCCACAATGAGCAGTTCTTC.

The chain couples TRBV6-5 to TRBJ1-1; 9 positions match TRBD1. CDR1 is MNHEY and CDR2 is SVGAGI in the germline V gene. Trimming cost V 0 bases and J 1 base; bases outside gene matches: 0. The CDR3 spans 15 residues. DNA for the CDR3: TGTGCCAGCAGTTACTCGGACAGGGGGAACACTGAAGCTTTCTTT. Translating gives CASSYSDRGNTEAFF.

This clone occurred once. The rearrangement uses TRBV28 and TRBJ2-1; perhaps TRBD1 as D (6 bases). Trimming took off 1 base at V and 10 bases at J, with 11 bases between the two ends. Germline values: CDR1 MDHEN, CDR2 SYDVKM. This CDR3 region has 13 residues. The CDR3 DNA reads TGTGCCAGCAGTTTATCCAGGGGTTGGGAGCAGTTCTTC. It specifies CASSLSRGWEQFF.

The V gene is TRBV25-1, the J gene TRBJ1-2; 9 nucleotides line up with TRBD1. CDR1 and CDR2 from the germline V gene are MGHDK and SYGVNS. There are 14 residues in the CDR3. After removal of 7 bases from V and 1 base from J, the junction contained 4 bases not matched to a gene. The CDR3 DNA reads as TGTGCCAGCACTGGACAGGGGTATAACTATGGCTACACCTTC. As protein: CASTGQGYNYGYTF.

The chain is built from TRBV12-5 and TRBJ2-1; tentative D call: TRBD2 (5 bases). V lost 7 bases and J lost 5, with 18 bases in between. CDR3 length: 15 amino acids. Germline CDR1 is LGHNT and CDR2 is FRNRAP. In nucleotides, the CDR3 is TGTGCTAGTGCTCCGGACTTGGCTTTGGACAATGAGCAGTTCTTC. Protein product: CASAPDLALDNEQFF.

The V call is TRBV5-8, the J call TRBJ1-5, with D possibly being TRBD1 (6 bases). The CDR3 runs 15 residues. Per the germline V gene, CDR1 is SGHTS and CDR2 is YDEGEE. V lost 4 bases and J lost 3, with 14 bases in between. CDR3 loop: CASSTTGRVNQPQHF. The CDR3 DNA reads TGTGCCAGCAGCACCACAGGGAGGGTCAATCAGCCCCAGCATTTT.

The chain employs TRBV27 and TRBJ1-5; D unresolved. Germline values: CDR1 MNHEY, CDR2 SMNVEV (reference sequence). The CDR3 is 13 amino acids. The V and J ends lost 8 bases and 3 bases respectively, with 11 bases between them. The CDR3 DNA is TGTGCCAGCGCCGTGGGGTACAATCAGCCCCAGCATTTT. Protein product: CASAVGYNQPQHF.

The chain combines TRBV30 with TRBJ1-5; possible D gene TRBD1, 6 bases. Germline V gives CDR1 GTSNPN, CDR2 SVGIG (reference sequence). This CDR3 has 13 residues. The V gene lost 3 bases and the J gene lost 4 bases, with 10 bases spanning the gap. The CDR3 DNA is TGTGCCTGGAGACCTACAGGGAATCAGCCCCAGCATTTT. Residues: CAWRPTGNQPQHF.

CDR3 nucleotide sequence: TGTGCCACCAGCAGAGATGGGTGGGAGGGCAATGAGCAGTTCTTC. Translation: CATSRDGWEGNEQFF. The chain is built from TRBV15 and TRBJ2-1; 7 bases are shared with TRBD2. CDR3 length equals 15 residues. Germline V gene data show CDR1 as LNHNV and CDR2 as YYDKDF (reference sequence). The J segment lost 6 bases and the V segment lost 0 bases, leaving 5 bases of the junction unmatched.

The chain employs TRBV11-3 and TRBJ2-5; 7 positions match TRBD1. CDR3 size: 15 residues. The ends lost 1 base at V and 5 bases at J; junction bases unmatched: 7. CDR1 and CDR2 from the germline V gene are SGHNT and YENEEA. CDR3 sequence: CASSLGTGRSETQYF. The DNA of the CDR3 is TGTGCCAGCAGCTTAGGGACAGGAAGGTCGGAGACCCAGTACTTC.

CDR3 sequence (DNA): TGTGCCAGCAGCTCCCTCGCGGGAGGGCCGAGGAATACGCAGTATTTT. The encoded protein is CASSSLAGGPRNTQYF. The V call is TRBV7-8, the J call TRBJ2-3; TRBD2 matches 9 bases. The CDR3 extends over 16 amino acids. Trimming at V came to 4 bases and at J to 7 bases, leaving 12 bases not matched to a gene. Germline CDR1 is SGHVS and CDR2 is FQNEAQ.

The chain carries TRBV7-8 and TRBJ2-3; TRBD2 is a possible D gene (6 bases). Germline V gene lookup returns CDR1 SGHVS and CDR2 FQNEAQ. Trimming pared 8 bases from V and 6 bases from J, leaving 18 bases between. The CDR3 totals 14 residues. DNA for the CDR3: TGTGCCAGCCTCCCGGGTACGGGAGCCGATACGCAGTATTTT. Amino acid sequence: CASLPGTGADTQYF.

The chain combines TRBV2 with TRBJ1-6, with unresolved D. The CDR3 has 13 residues. The V gene's germline CDR1 is SNHLY and CDR2 FYNNEI. V was pared by 4 bases and J by 6 bases, with 7 bases between. The chain's CDR3 is CASSVTSNSPLHF. DNA of the CDR3: TGTGCCAGCAGTGTGACAAGTAATTCACCCCTCCACTTT.

The chain has TRBV6-6 and TRBJ1-1; D call uncertain. The CDR3 contains 12 residues. V was clipped by 2 bases and J by 7 bases, with 8 bases between them. The germline V gene has CDR1 MNHNY and CDR2 SVGAGI (reference sequence). The CDR3 region has the DNA TGTGCCAGCAGTTACGTCGGGCGTGAAGCTTTCTTT. It is translated as CASSYVGREAFF.

The table lists this clone with a few counts. The chain carries TRBV30 and TRBJ1-4; no clear D. Per germline, CDR1 GTSNPN and CDR2 SVGIG (reference sequence). Trimming stripped 1 base from V and 8 bases from J, with 14 bases between. CDR3 length equals 14 residues. CDR3 sequence: CAWSDAWQGEKLFF. CDR3 in DNA: TGTGCCTGGAGTGACGCATGGCAAGGGGAAAAACTGTTTTTT.

The chain recombines TRBV25-1 with TRBJ2-2; 7 nucleotides line up with TRBD2. With 7 bases clipped from V and 5 bases from J, the junction kept 7 bases outside the gene matches. The CDR3 is 14 residues long. The V gene's germline CDR1 is MGHDK and CDR2 SYGVNS. The chain's CDR3 is CASKYGGGTGELFF. As DNA, the CDR3 is TGTGCCAGCAAGTACGGGGGAGGGACCGGGGAGCTGTTTTTT.